This record covers a single TCR beta chain. This sample's time point: persistent/refractory GD, antithyroid drugs over 5 years with positive TRAb. PBMCs provided the RNA from which the TCR library was made. Through Arm-PCR of CDR3 regions and iRepertoire HTBI primers, TCR beta libraries were built. TCRdb passed the multiplex PCR reads through MiXCR, listing each CDR3 protein once. This table has some 340,000 distinct CDR3 sequences, approximately 23% appearing once. This record comes from a study of regulatory T cells in long-lasting Graves disease. Germline V gives CDR1 SQVTM, CDR2 ANQGSEA. The CDR3 runs to 11 residues. V lost 4 bases and J lost 5; bases outside the gene matches: 2.

This receptor was identified in a woman in her 40s with Graves disease. The source was peripheral blood mononuclear cells (PBMCs), collected when the disease was refractory, from a patient treated with antithyroid drugs. The chain links TRBV29-1 to TRBJ2-7; 7 bases align to TRBD1. CDR3 nucleotides: TGCAGCGTTGCCGGGACAGACGAGCAGTACTTC. As protein: CSVAGTDEQYF.